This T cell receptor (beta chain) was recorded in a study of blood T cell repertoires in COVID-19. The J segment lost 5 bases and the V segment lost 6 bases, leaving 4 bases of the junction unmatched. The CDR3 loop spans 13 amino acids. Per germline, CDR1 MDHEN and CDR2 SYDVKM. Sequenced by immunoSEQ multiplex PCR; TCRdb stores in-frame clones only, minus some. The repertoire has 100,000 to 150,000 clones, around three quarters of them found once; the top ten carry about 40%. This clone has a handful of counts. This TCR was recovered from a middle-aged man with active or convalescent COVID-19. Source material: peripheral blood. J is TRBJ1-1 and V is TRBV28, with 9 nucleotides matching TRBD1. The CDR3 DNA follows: TGTGCCAGCAGGGGACAGGGTAAGACTGAAGCTTTCTTT. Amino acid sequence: CASRGQGKTEAFF. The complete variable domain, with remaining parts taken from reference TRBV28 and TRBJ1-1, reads DVKVTQSSRYLVKRTGEKVFLECVQDMDHENMFWYRQDPGLGLRLIYFSYDVKMKEKGDIPEGYSVSREKKERFSLILESASTNQTSMYLCASRGQGKTEAFFGQGTRLTVV.